The 5 T cell receptor beta chains below were found in one sample sequenced in a study of Graves' ophthalmopathy and Graves' hyperthyroidism. RNA transcripts were the template, and TCR beta CDR3 regions were amplified from them. HTBI primers served in a first-round RT-PCR, which a second-round multiplex PCR followed. TCRdb redid the calling of the multiplex PCR reads with MiXCR, one entry per CDR3 protein. In the table there are almost 400,000 distinct CDR3 sequences, around 16% of which are singletons. The sample comprised peripheral blood. These receptors came from a woman aged 18-29 years with Graves' ophthalmopathy.

This clonotype was found a few times. The chain links TRBV18 to TRBJ1-3, with D possibly matching TRBD1 (5 bases). V was cut by 4 bases and J by 0 bases, with 10 bases left in between. Germline loops: CDR1 KGHSH, CDR2 LQKENI. This CDR3 has 15 amino acids. For the CDR3, the DNA is TGTGCCAGCTCACGGGGACGGAACTCTGGAAACACCATATATTTT. Its translation: CASSRGRNSGNTIYF.

CDR3 DNA: TGTGCCAGCAGGCGCTCGCTGGAGACCCAGTACTTC. Its protein is CASRRSLETQYF. This sequence joins TRBV6-1 and TRBJ2-5; no definite D call. V lost 6 bases to trimming and J lost 5 bases, with 10 bases between them. The CDR3 consists of 12 residues. The germline V gene encodes CDR1 MNHNS and CDR2 SASEGT.

Many counts were recorded for this clonotype. The chain has TRBV19 and TRBJ1-1; D ambiguous. Germline values: CDR1 LNHDA, CDR2 SQIVND (reference sequence). V lost 6 bases to trimming and J lost 4 bases, with 15 bases between them. The CDR3 runs 14 residues. CDR3 nucleotide sequence: TGTGCCAGTAGCCCGACCGGACGTACCACTGAAGCTTTCTTT. It translates to CASSPTGRTTEAFF.

The DNA for the CDR3 is TGTGCCAGTAGTGGGGCGTCAGAGCGGCAGCCCCAGCATTTT. Translated: CASSGASERQPQHF. The chain couples TRBV19 to TRBJ1-5; a weak D match, TRBD1 (5 bases). CDR1 and CDR2 from the germline V gene are LNHDA and SQIVND (reference sequence). This CDR3 is built from 14 residues. V lost 5 bases to trimming and J lost 7 bases, with 15 bases between them.

V usage is TRBV7-2 and J usage is TRBJ2-7; 8 positions match TRBD2. The CDR3 spans 14 residues. The trim removed 4 bases at V and 5 bases at J, leaving 7 bases unmatched. CDR1 is SGHTA and CDR2 is FQGNSA in the germline V gene. The DNA for the CDR3 is TGTGCCAGCAGCTCCCTGACTAGCGTGAACGAGCAGTACTTC. Translating gives CASSSLTSVNEQYF.